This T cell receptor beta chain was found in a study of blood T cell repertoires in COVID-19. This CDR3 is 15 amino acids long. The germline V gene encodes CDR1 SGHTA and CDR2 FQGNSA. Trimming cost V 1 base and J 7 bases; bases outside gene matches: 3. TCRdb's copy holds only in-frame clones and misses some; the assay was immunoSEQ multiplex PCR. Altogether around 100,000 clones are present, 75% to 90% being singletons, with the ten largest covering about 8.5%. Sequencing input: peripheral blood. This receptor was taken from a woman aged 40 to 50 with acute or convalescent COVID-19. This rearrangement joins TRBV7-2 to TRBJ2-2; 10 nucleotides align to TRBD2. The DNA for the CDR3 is TGTGCCAGCAGCTTAGTGGCTAGCGGGGGCGGGGAGCTGTTTTTT. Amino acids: CASSLVASGGGELFF.